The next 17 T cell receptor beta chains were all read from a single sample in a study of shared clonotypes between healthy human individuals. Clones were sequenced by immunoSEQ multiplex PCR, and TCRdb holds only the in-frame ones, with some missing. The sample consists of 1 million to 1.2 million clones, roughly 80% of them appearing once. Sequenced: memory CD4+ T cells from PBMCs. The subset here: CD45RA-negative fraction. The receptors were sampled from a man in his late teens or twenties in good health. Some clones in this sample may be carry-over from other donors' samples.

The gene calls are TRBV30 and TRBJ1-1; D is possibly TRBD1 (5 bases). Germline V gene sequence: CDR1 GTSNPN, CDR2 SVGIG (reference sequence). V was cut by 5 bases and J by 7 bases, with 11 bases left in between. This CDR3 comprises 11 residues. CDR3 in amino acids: CAWSDRYEAFF. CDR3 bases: TGTGCCTGGTCAGACAGATATGAAGCTTTCTTT. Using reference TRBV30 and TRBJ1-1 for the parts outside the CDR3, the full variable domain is SQTIHQWPATLVQPVGSPLSLECTVEGTSNPNLYWYRQAAGRGLQLLFYSVGIGQISSEVPQNLSASRPQDRQFILSSKKLLLSDSGFYLCAWSDRYEAFFGQGTRLTVV.

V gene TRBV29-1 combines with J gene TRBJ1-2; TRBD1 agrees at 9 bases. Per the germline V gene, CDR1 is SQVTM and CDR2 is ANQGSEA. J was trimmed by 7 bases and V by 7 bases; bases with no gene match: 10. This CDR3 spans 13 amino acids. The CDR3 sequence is CSAQGAEAGGYTF. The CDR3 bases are TGCAGCGCACAGGGGGCAGAAGCGGGTGGCTACACCTTC.

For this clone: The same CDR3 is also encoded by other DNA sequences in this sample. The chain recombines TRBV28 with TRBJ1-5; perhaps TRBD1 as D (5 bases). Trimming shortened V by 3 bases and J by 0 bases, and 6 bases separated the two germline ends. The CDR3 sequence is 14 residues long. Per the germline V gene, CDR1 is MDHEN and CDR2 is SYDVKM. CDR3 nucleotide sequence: TGTGCCAGCAGTTTCGGGGGTAGCAATCAGCCCCAGCATTTT. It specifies CASSFGGSNQPQHF.

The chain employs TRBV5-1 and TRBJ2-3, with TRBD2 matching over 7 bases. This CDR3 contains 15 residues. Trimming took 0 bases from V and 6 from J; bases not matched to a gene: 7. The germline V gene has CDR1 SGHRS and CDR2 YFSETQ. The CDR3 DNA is TGCGCCAGCAGCTTGGCCAGGCGGGAGAAGGATACGCAGTATTTT. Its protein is CASSLARREKDTQYF.

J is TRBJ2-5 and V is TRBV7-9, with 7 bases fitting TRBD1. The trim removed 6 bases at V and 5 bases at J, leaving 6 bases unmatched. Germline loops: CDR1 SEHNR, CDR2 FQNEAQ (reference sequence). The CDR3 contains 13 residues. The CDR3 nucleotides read TGTGCCAGCAGTAAGGGGGCGAAGGAGACCCAGTACTTC. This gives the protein CASSKGAKETQYF.

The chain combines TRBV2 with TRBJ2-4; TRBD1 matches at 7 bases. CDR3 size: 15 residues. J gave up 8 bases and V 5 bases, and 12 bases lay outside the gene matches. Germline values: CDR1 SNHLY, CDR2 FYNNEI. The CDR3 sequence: CASSRQGAALHIQYF. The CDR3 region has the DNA TGTGCCAGCAGTAGACAGGGAGCGGCGTTACACATTCAGTACTTC.

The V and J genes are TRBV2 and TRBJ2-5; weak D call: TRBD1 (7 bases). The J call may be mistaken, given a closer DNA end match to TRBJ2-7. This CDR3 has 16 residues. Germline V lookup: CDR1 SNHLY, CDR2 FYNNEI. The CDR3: CASSVWAGGISYEQYF. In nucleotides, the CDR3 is TGTGCCAGCAGTGTTTGGGCAGGGGGGATCTCCTACGAGCAGTACTTC.

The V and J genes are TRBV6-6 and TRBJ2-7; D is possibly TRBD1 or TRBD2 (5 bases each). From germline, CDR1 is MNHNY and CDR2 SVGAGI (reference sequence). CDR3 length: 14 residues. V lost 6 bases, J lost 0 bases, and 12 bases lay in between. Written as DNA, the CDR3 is TGTGCCAGCAGGAGGGGCCTCAACTCCTACGAGCAGTACTTC. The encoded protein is CASRRGLNSYEQYF.

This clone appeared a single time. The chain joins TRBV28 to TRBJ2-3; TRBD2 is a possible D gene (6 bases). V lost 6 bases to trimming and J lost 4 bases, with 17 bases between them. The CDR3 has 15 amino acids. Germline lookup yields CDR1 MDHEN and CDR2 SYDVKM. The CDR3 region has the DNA TGTGCCAGCAGGGCCGGGGCTAGCGAAGCAGATACGCAGTATTTT. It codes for CASRAGASEADTQYF.

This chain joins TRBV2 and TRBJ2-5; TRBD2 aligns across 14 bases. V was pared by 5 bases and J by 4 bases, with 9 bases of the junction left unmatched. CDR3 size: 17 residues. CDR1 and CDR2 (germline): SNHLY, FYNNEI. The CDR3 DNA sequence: TGTGCCAGCAGTTACATGGGACTAGCGGGAGAGGGAGAGACCCAGTACTTC. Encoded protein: CASSYMGLAGEGETQYF. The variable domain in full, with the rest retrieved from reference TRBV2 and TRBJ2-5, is EPEVTQTPSHQVTQMGQEVILRCVPISNHLYFYWYRQILGQKVEFLVSFYNNEISEKSEIFDDQFSVERPDGSNFTLKIRSTKLEDSAMYFCASSYMGLAGEGETQYFGPGTRLLVL.

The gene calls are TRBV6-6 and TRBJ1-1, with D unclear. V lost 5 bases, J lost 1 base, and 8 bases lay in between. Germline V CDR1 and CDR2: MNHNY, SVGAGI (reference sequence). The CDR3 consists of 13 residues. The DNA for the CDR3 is TGTGCCAGCAGTCCCGAATGGAACACTGAAGCTTTCTTT. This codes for CASSPEWNTEAFF.

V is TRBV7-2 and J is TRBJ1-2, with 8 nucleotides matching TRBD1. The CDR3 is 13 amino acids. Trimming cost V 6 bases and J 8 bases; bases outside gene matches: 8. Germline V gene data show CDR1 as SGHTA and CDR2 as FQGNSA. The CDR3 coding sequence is TGTGCCAGCAGTGACGGACAGGGTTACGGCTACACCTTC. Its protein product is CASSDGQGYGYTF.

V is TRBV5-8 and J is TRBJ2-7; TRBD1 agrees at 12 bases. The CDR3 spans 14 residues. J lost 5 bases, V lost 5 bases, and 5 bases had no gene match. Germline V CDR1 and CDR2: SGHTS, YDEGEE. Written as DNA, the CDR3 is TGTGCCAGCAGGAGTAGGGACAGGGGGCACGAGCAGTACTTC. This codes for CASRSRDRGHEQYF.

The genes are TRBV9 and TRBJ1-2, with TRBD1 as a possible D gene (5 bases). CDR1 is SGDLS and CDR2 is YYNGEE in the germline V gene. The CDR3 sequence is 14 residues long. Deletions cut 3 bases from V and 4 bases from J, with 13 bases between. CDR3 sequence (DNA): TGTGCCAGCAGCGCCATGACAGCTGGCTATGGCTACACCTTC. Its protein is CASSAMTAGYGYTF.

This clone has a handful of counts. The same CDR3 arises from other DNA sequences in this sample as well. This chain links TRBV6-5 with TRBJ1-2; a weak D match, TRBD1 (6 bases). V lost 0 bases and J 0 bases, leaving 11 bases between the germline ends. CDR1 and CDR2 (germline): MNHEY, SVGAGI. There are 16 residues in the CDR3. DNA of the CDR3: TGTGCCAGCAGTTACTCGAGGCAGGGGACTAACTATGGCTACACCTTC. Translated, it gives CASSYSRQGTNYGYTF.

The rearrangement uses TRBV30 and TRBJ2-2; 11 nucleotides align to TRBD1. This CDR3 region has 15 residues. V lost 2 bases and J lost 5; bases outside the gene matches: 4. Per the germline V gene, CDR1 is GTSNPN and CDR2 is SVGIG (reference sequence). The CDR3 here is CAWSHRDRGTGELFF. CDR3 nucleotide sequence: TGTGCCTGGAGTCACCGGGACAGGGGGACCGGGGAGCTGTTTTTT.

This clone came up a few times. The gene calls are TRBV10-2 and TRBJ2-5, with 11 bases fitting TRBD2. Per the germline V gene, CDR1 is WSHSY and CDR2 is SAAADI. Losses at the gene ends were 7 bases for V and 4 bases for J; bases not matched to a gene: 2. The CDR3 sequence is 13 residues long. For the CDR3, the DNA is TGCGCCAGCACCGGGACTAGCGGAGAGACCCAGTACTTC. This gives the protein CASTGTSGETQYF.